This T cell receptor (beta chain) stems from a study of cytomegalovirus exposure and HLA in healthy donors. Germline V gene lookup returns CDR1 SQVTM and CDR2 ANQGSEA. V gave up 7 bases and J gave up 0 bases, with 15 bases separating them. The CDR3 is 15 residues long. PCR was performed using 60 Vbeta and 13 Jbeta primers. Data came from immunoSEQ multiplex PCR; TCRdb stores just in-frame clones and leaves some out. This sample carries over 75,000 clones, with less than 7% going to the ten biggest clones. The sequence was obtained from a girl aged 5-17 years in good health and CMV-seropositive. The source material was PBMCs. V is TRBV29-1 and J is TRBJ2-2; a possible D gene is TRBD2 (5 bases). CDR3 nucleotide sequence: TGCAGCGGGTCGAGAGGGAGTACGAACACCGGGGAGCTGTTTTTT. Amino acids: CSGSRGSTNTGELFF.